One TCR beta chain is described in this entry. This clone was seen once. The antigen it recognizes is unknown. No base qualities exist here, and no much larger clone lies one base off it. TCRbeta CDR3 regions were amplified from genomic DNA using the immunoSEQ Assay, a bias-controlled multiplex PCR. For the original study's pipeline: Nucleated cell counts per sample were estimated from amplification of reference gene primers within the assay. To quantify the absolute abundance of each unique TCRbeta CDR3 rearrangement, sequence reads were collapsed and filtered. For each sample, productive Simpson clonality was calculated as the square root of Simpson's diversity index across productive rearrangements. TCRdb mirrors the immuneACCESS table, restricted to in-frame sequences. Some clones are absent from its copies; in checked studies, under half trace to an unresolved V gene, and the reason for the others is unknown. Clone size and the V and J calls come from that table; the DNA yielded D and trimming. The sample profile shows 120,000 to 150,000 clones; 88% of them were found once. 2.3% of the sample is in the top ten clones.

Including cysteine and phenylalanine, the CDR3 has 16 amino acids. Just CDR3 DNA is preserved here, 48 bases in frame from base 1. The germline V gene gives CDR1 as SQVTM and CDR2 as ANQGSEA. Compared with germline, V lacks 4 bases and J lacks 6 bases; bases without a gene match: 13. These data are taken from a study of blood T cell repertoires in COVID-19 (dated by TCRdb to 2020 to 2022). Concerning the study at large: Samples covering the acute and convalescent phases of COVID-19 were provided by collaborators in the United States, Italy and Spain. The prospective study material was composed of cDNA or gDNA derived from T cells, B-cell-depleted T cells, or PBMCs. Deeply sampled blood TCRbeta repertoires from subjects exposed to, actively infected with, or recovered from COVID-19 were included in the dataset. The repertoires were released in a freely available public database intended as a resource for research on the immune response to SARS-CoV-2. The samples were drawn from two sources: the first 160 participants of the ongoing ImmuneRACE study, and over 1,000 subjects contributed by 6 global collaborators. The sample metadata nearly always contained a de-identified subject ID, COVID-19 status, age in years and sex. Where available, HLA class I and class II types were taken from metadata supplied by the sample provider and were not determined by assay-based typing. Overall study outcomes, separate from this receptor: How much clinical and demographic metadata was included differed by source and by participant, and the metadata was provided uncurated.

Each collaborating institution followed its own protocols to collect whole blood in K2EDTA tubes. For TCRbeta analysis, collaborators shipped samples as frozen whole blood, isolated PBMCs, or DNA extracted from either of those sample types. The TCR originated in a human donor in a cohort sampled during active COVID-19. The V and J genes are TRBV29-1 and TRBJ2-7; 12 nucleotides in the junction match TRBD2. The sequencing sample was made of peripheral blood. The CDR3 reads CSVGVRWGLAGREQYF. The bases are TGCAGCGTTGGCGTAAGGTGGGGACTAGCGGGCCGCGAGCAGTACTTC.